This T cell receptor (beta chain) came from a study of response to subunit inactivated influenza vaccine. Study results and caveats: The authors suggested that few new T cells are recruited per seasonal influenza vaccination.

In the case of this clonotype: What it recognizes is unknown.

Germline V gene data show CDR1 as DFQATT and CDR2 as SNEGSKA (reference sequence). This CDR3 region has 15 residues. V was trimmed by 0 bases and J by 2 bases, leaving 12 bases between them. TCRdb ran MiXCR on the RT-PCR reads and lists one entry per CDR3 protein. The data contain about 300,000 distinct CDR3 sequences, roughly 22% of them singletons. This sequence originates from a man aged 50 to 69 who received an inactivated influenza vaccine. The source material was PBMCs from blood, sampled less than 22 months after vaccination. The chain combines TRBV20-1 with TRBJ2-3; D is uncertain. CDR3 protein: CSARDPGPYTDTQYF. Written as DNA, the CDR3 is TGCAGTGCTAGAGATCCAGGCCCTTACACAGATACGCAGTATTTT.